This is a list of T cell receptor beta chains from one sample in a study of memory CD4+ T cells and cytomegalovirus serostatus. Profiling relied on immunoSEQ multiplex PCR, and the TCRdb table lists in-frame clones only, not all of them. The profile covers under 65,000 clones, with just under 80% appearing a single time and 0.5% to 0.7% taken by the ten largest. Source material: memory CD4+ T cells from blood. The receptors derive from an adult in good health and CMV-seronegative. Both conserved end residues are part of each CDR3. Fields, in order: V gene, CDR3 protein.

V gene: TRBV7-8
CDR3 protein: CASSPGKGAGGYTF

V gene: TRBV30
CDR3 protein: CAWGYYEQYF

V gene: TRBV28
CDR3 protein: CASSLGGLAGGPYEQYF

V gene: TRBV19
CDR3 protein: CASMGAAGANVLTF

V gene: TRBV2
CDR3 protein: CASSEVDTIYEQYF

V gene: TRBV6-1
CDR3 protein: CASTVIGTEAFF

V gene: TRBV19
CDR3 protein: CASGSDSTLYTEAFF

V gene: TRBV6-1
CDR3 protein: CASSEGLSVGGYTF

V gene: TRBV7-3
CDR3 protein: CASSLTLTITGLGQPQHF

V gene: TRBV7-2
CDR3 protein: CASSLDSGRRGGELFF

V gene: TRBV11-2
CDR3 protein: CASSLWGGKGNEQFF

V gene: TRBV19
CDR3 protein: CASSRETGGVYEQYF

V gene: TRBV7-8
CDR3 protein: CASSSTRGISYNEQFF

V gene: TRBV6-6
CDR3 protein: CASRARDGYNEQFF

V gene: TRBV29-1
CDR3 protein: CSVSGTSGRPFF

V gene: TRBV29-1
CDR3 protein: CSVEPTRGLAGPNEQFF

V gene: TRBV19
CDR3 protein: CASSPTTGAGRPQHF

V gene: TRBV11-3
CDR3 protein: CASSLGYREGREQFF

V gene: TRBV5-1
CDR3 protein: CASSLAGQGASGNTIYF

V gene: TRBV6-5
CDR3 protein: CASSYKPAGTFGTQYF

V gene: TRBV29-1
CDR3 protein: CSGSPGLTSTDTQYF

V gene: TRBV9
CDR3 protein: CASSLLGLGGATGELFF

V gene: TRBV19
CDR3 protein: CASRSGGAGNEQFF

V gene: TRBV2
CDR3 protein: CASSVQGAGELFF

V gene: TRBV7-9
CDR3 protein: CASSYTGAVMDF

V gene: TRBV6-5
CDR3 protein: CASSSLQGKRSEKLFF

V gene: TRBV6-1
CDR3 protein: CASTPDGNYEQYF

V gene: TRBV5-4
CDR3 protein: CASSPNTRDGYGYTF

V gene: TRBV25-1
CDR3 protein: CASSGSGNTIYF

V gene: TRBV19
CDR3 protein: CASSPRPGRDTQYF

V gene: TRBV7-3
CDR3 protein: CASSPRGGRLSEQYF

V gene: TRBV6-6
CDR3 protein: CASSSTRGPGGNEQFF

V gene: TRBV28
CDR3 protein: CASSFLGTGRVTGELFF

V gene: TRBV27
CDR3 protein: CASSRRVYNEQFF

V gene: TRBV6-1
CDR3 protein: CASKLAPYSTDTQYF

V gene: TRBV2
CDR3 protein: CATKKDFTSYEQYF

V gene: TRBV5-6
CDR3 protein: CASSLEPGAGYGYTF

V gene: TRBV10-2
CDR3 protein: CASRSPVDTQYF

V gene: TRBV9
CDR3 protein: CASSVGGGITGELFF

V gene: TRBV30
CDR3 protein: CAWSVPRQNYGYTF

V gene: TRBV27
CDR3 protein: CASSPLSGRGNTGELFF

V gene: TRBV10-3
CDR3 protein: CAISDWGQGLSTEAFF